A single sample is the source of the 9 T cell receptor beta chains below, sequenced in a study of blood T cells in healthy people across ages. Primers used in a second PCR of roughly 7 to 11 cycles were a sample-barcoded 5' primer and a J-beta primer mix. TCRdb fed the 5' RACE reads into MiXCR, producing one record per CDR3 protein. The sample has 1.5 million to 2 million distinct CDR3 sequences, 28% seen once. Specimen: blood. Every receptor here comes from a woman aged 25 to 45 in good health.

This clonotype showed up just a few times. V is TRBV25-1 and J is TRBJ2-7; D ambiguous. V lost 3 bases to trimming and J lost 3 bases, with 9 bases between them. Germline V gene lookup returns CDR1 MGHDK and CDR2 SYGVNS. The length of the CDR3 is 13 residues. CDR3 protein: CASSEVRYYEQYF. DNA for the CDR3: TGTGCCAGCAGTGAGGTTAGATACTACGAGCAGTACTTC.

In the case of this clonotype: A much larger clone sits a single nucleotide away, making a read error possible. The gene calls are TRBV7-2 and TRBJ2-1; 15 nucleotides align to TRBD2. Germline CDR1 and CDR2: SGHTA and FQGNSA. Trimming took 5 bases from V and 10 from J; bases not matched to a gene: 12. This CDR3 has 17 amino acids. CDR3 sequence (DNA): TGTGCCAGCAGCCACCAGTTTAGGACTAGCGGGAGGGACGAGCAGTTCTTC. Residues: CASSHQFRTSGRDEQFF.

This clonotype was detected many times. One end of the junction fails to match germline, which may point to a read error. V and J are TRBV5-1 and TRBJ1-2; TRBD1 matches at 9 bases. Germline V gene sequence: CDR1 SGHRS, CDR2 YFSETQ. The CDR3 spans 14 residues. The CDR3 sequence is CASSSGQGAYGYTF. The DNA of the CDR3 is TGTGCCAGCAGTTCGGGACAGGGAGCCTATGGCTACACCTTC.

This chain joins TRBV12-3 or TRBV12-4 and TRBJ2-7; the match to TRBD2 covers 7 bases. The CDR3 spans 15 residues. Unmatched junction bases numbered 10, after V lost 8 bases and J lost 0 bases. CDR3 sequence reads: CASGGGGSSSYEQYF. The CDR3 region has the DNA TGTGCCAGCGGTGGGGGGGGATCAAGCTCCTACGAGCAGTACTTC.

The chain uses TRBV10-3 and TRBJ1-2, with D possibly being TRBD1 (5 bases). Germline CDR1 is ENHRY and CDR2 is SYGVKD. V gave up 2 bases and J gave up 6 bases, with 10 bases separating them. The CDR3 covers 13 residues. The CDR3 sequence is CAISEGVRDGYTF. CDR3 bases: TGTGCCATCAGTGAGGGGGTCAGGGATGGCTACACCTTC.

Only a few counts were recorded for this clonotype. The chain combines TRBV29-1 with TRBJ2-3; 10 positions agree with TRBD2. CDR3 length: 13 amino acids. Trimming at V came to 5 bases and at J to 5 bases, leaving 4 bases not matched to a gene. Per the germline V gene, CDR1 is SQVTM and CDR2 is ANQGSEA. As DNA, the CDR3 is TGCAGCGTTAGCGGGAGGGCCATAGATACGCAGTATTTT. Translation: CSVSGRAIDTQYF.

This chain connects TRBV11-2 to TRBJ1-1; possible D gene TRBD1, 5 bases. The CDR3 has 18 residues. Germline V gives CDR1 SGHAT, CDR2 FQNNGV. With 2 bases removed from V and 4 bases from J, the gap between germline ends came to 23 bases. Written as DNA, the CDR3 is TGTGCCAGCAGCTTACTTTCGGGACGGGTCGGCGTGGGCACTGAAGCTTTCTTT. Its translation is CASSLLSGRVGVGTEAFF.

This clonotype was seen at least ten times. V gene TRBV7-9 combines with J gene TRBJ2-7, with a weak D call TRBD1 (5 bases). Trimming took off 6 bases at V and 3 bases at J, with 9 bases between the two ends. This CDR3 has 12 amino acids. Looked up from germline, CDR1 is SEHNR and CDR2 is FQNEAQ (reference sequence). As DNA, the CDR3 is TGTGCCAGCAGTACCGACAGCTACGAGCAGTACTTC. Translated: CASSTDSYEQYF.

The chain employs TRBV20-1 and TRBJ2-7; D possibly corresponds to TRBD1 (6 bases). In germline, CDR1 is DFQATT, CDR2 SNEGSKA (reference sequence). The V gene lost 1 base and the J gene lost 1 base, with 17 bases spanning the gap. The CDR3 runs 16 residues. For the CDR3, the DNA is TGCAGTGCTAGAGGAAAAACTTTGGGGGCTTCCTACGAGCAGTACTTC. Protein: CSARGKTLGASYEQYF.